This T cell receptor beta chain was found in a study of T cell changes during pregnancy in multiple sclerosis. The V gene lost 2 bases and the J gene lost 4 bases, with 15 bases spanning the gap. CDR3 length: 15 amino acids. Looked up from germline, CDR1 is MNHEY and CDR2 is SMNVEV (reference sequence). Repertoires were generated with immunoSEQ multiplex PCR, while TCRdb's copy carries only in-frame clones and drops some. The sample has tens of thousands of clones, roughly 94% seen once. The receptor's source is a female donor with multiple sclerosis, enrolled in a pregnancy study. The sample here was peripheral blood, taken in the third trimester of pregnancy. This rearrangement joins TRBV27 to TRBJ2-7; perhaps TRBD2 as D (5 bases). The CDR3 is CASSLRGGGWYEQYF. The CDR3 nucleotides read TGTGCCAGCAGTTTAAGAGGAGGTGGATGGTACGAGCAGTACTTC.